The rows below give T cell receptor beta chains drawn from one sample of a study of cytomegalovirus exposure and HLA in healthy donors. The method was immunoSEQ multiplex PCR; TCRdb's version includes in-frame clones alone and lacks a portion of them. The table includes some 180,000 clones, around 82% detected once. Sequencing input: PBMCs. Receptor source: a woman in her thirties in good health and CMV-seropositive. The CDR3 runs from the conserved cysteine through the conserved F or W. Fields, in order: D gene, clone size, V gene, J gene, CDR3 DNA, CDR3 protein. The D gene is left open where the match is weak. The size of a clone is reported for some rows only, either as once, few or many, or as a class for expanded clones.

d_call: NA
clone_size: NA
v_call: TRBV9
j_call: TRBJ1-1
cdr3_nt: TGTGCCAGCAGCCCCGCGACATCTCCCGGCACTGAAGCTTTCTTT
cdr3_aa: CASSPATSPGTEAFF

d_call: NA
clone_size: NA
v_call: TRBV7-9
j_call: TRBJ2-2
cdr3_nt: TGTGCCAGCAGCGTGAACTGGGGGACAAGCGGGGAGCTGTTTTTT
cdr3_aa: CASSVNWGTSGELFF

d_call: TRBD1
clone_size: NA
v_call: TRBV6-5
j_call: TRBJ2-1
cdr3_nt: TGTGCCAGCAAACTAGACAGGGATAACTACAATGAGCAGTTCTTC
cdr3_aa: CASKLDRDNYNEQFF

d_call: NA
clone_size: NA
v_call: TRBV19
j_call: TRBJ2-3
cdr3_nt: TGTGCCACCTCGGAAGGGGGGGGTACAGATACGCAGTATTTT
cdr3_aa: CATSEGGGTDTQYF

d_call: NA
clone_size: NA
v_call: TRBV30
j_call: TRBJ1-3
cdr3_nt: TGTGCCTGGAGTGTTAATTCTGGAAACACCATATATTTT
cdr3_aa: CAWSVNSGNTIYF

d_call: NA
clone_size: NA
v_call: TRBV6-5
j_call: TRBJ1-2
cdr3_nt: TGTGCCAGCAGTGAAGGGAGGCGATTCTATGGCTACACCTTC
cdr3_aa: CASSEGRRFYGYTF

d_call: TRBD2
clone_size: NA
v_call: TRBV7-2
j_call: TRBJ2-5
cdr3_nt: TGTGCCAGCAGCTTAGTAGGGACTAGCGGGGGGGCCCAAGAGACCCAGTACTTC
cdr3_aa: CASSLVGTSGGAQETQYF

d_call: TRBD1
clone_size: NA
v_call: TRBV7-2
j_call: TRBJ2-1
cdr3_nt: TGTGCCAGCAGCTTAGAGGACAGGGACCACAATGAGCAGTTCTTC
cdr3_aa: CASSLEDRDHNEQFF

d_call: TRBD1
clone_size: NA
v_call: TRBV7-9
j_call: TRBJ1-2
cdr3_nt: TGTGCCAGCAGCTTGGGGACAGGGAGGGGCTACACCTTC
cdr3_aa: CASSLGTGRGYTF

d_call: NA
clone_size: NA
v_call: TRBV30
j_call: TRBJ1-4
cdr3_nt: TGTGCCTGGAGTGTAAGGAGGGGAGATGAAAAACTGTTTTTT
cdr3_aa: CAWSVRRGDEKLFF

d_call: NA
clone_size: NA
v_call: TRBV4-3
j_call: TRBJ1-1
cdr3_nt: TGCGCCAGCAGCCAACCCCCGGAGGGGAAGACTGAAGCTTTCTTT
cdr3_aa: CASSQPPEGKTEAFF

d_call: NA
clone_size: NA
v_call: TRBV11-2
j_call: TRBJ1-6
cdr3_nt: TGTGCCAGCAGCTTAGATACAGGGCTGTATAATTCACCCCTCCACTTT
cdr3_aa: CASSLDTGLYNSPLHF

d_call: NA
clone_size: NA
v_call: TRBV10-1
j_call: TRBJ2-5
cdr3_nt: TGCGCCAGCAGGAGAGGTACGGAGAGTACGGAGACCCAGTACTTC
cdr3_aa: CASRRGTESTETQYF

d_call: TRBD1
clone_size: NA
v_call: TRBV6-1
j_call: TRBJ1-6
cdr3_nt: TGTGCCAGCAGTGGAGGTCCGGGACAGCGGAATTCACCCCTCCACTTT
cdr3_aa: CASSGGPGQRNSPLHF

d_call: TRBD1
clone_size: NA
v_call: TRBV10-2
j_call: TRBJ1-2
cdr3_nt: TGCGCCAGCAGACAGGGGGACTATGGCTACACCTTC
cdr3_aa: CASRQGDYGYTF

d_call: NA
clone_size: NA
v_call: TRBV10-3
j_call: TRBJ2-3
cdr3_nt: TGTGCCATCAGTGAGTCGACCGGCAGGGGCACAGATACGCAGTATTTT
cdr3_aa: CAISESTGRGTDTQYF

d_call: NA
clone_size: NA
v_call: TRBV6-1
j_call: TRBJ1-2
cdr3_nt: TGTGCCAGCAGGGATTTTGGACAGCGCGGGGGTGGCTACACCTTC
cdr3_aa: CASRDFGQRGGGYTF

d_call: NA
clone_size: NA
v_call: TRBV6-5
j_call: TRBJ1-5
cdr3_nt: TGTGCCAGCAGCGTAAGGTGGGGGGATCAGCCCCAGCATTTT
cdr3_aa: CASSVRWGDQPQHF

d_call: TRBD2
clone_size: few
v_call: TRBV5-1
j_call: TRBJ2-5
cdr3_nt: TGCGCCAGCAGCAGTACTAGCGGGGGGGGAGCATTTGAGTACTTC
cdr3_aa: CASSSTSGGGAFEYF

d_call: NA
clone_size: NA
v_call: TRBV2
j_call: TRBJ2-1
cdr3_nt: TGTGCCAGCATCAATGGAGGGGCGACAGGGAAGGGCGAAGAGCAGTTCTTC
cdr3_aa: CASINGGATGKGEEQFF

d_call: TRBD2
clone_size: once
v_call: TRBV5-4
j_call: TRBJ2-7
cdr3_nt: TGTGCCAGCAGCTCCTTAGCGGGGGGAGTCCCCTACGAGCAGTACTTC
cdr3_aa: CASSSLAGGVPYEQYF

d_call: NA
clone_size: NA
v_call: TRBV11-2
j_call: TRBJ1-1
cdr3_nt: TGTGCCAGCAGCTTGGTTGGGTTACTAACTGAAGCTTTCTTT
cdr3_aa: CASSLVGLLTEAFF

d_call: TRBD1
clone_size: NA
v_call: TRBV28
j_call: TRBJ2-2
cdr3_nt: TGTGCCAGCAGATTGACAGGGGCGAACACCGGGGAGCTGTTTTTT
cdr3_aa: CASRLTGANTGELFF

d_call: TRBD1
clone_size: NA
v_call: TRBV19
j_call: TRBJ2-1
cdr3_nt: TGTGCCAGTAGCATCCGGGACAGGGGGGACAATGAGCAGTTCTTC
cdr3_aa: CASSIRDRGDNEQFF

d_call: NA
clone_size: NA
v_call: TRBV15
j_call: TRBJ2-7
cdr3_nt: TGTGCCACCGAAGACAGGGCGGAGGGCTCCTACGAGCAGTACTTC
cdr3_aa: CATEDRAEGSYEQYF

d_call: TRBD2
clone_size: NA
v_call: TRBV4-2
j_call: TRBJ2-3
cdr3_nt: TGTGCCAGCAGCATCCGAGCGGGGGCCCACACAGATACGCAGTATTTT
cdr3_aa: CASSIRAGAHTDTQYF

d_call: TRBD2
clone_size: NA
v_call: TRBV27
j_call: TRBJ2-5
cdr3_nt: TGTGCCAGCAGAGGTAGACTAGCGGGGCGACAAGAGACCCAGTACTTC
cdr3_aa: CASRGRLAGRQETQYF

d_call: TRBD2
clone_size: NA
v_call: TRBV27
j_call: TRBJ2-5
cdr3_nt: TGTGCCAGCAGTTCCGGGACTAGTGGGGAGACCCAGTACTTC
cdr3_aa: CASSSGTSGETQYF

d_call: TRBD2
clone_size: NA
v_call: TRBV4-3
j_call: TRBJ2-1
cdr3_nt: TGCGCCAGCAGCCCCCCCCTGGCTAGCGGGTACAATGAGCAGTTCTTC
cdr3_aa: CASSPPLASGYNEQFF

d_call: NA
clone_size: NA
v_call: TRBV7-8
j_call: TRBJ2-3
cdr3_nt: TGTGCCAGCAGCTTAGCGCGGGGAGATACGCAGTATTTT
cdr3_aa: CASSLARGDTQYF

d_call: TRBD2
clone_size: NA
v_call: TRBV4-2
j_call: TRBJ2-7
cdr3_nt: TGTGCCAGCAGCCAAGATCTTCGGGGGGGCTACGAGCAGTACTTC
cdr3_aa: CASSQDLRGGYEQYF

d_call: NA
clone_size: NA
v_call: TRBV27
j_call: TRBJ2-7
cdr3_nt: TGTGCCAGCAGTTTGAGGGACGGGAGCTCCTACGAGCAGTACTTC
cdr3_aa: CASSLRDGSSYEQYF

d_call: TRBD2
clone_size: NA
v_call: TRBV2
j_call: TRBJ2-3
cdr3_nt: TGTGCCAGCATTTGGAGCGGGGGGCCCACAGATACGCAGTATTTT
cdr3_aa: CASIWSGGPTDTQYF

d_call: NA
clone_size: NA
v_call: TRBV9
j_call: TRBJ1-2
cdr3_nt: TGTGCCAGCAGCGTAGGAACAGGGACGGACTATGGCTACACCTTC
cdr3_aa: CASSVGTGTDYGYTF

d_call: TRBD1
clone_size: NA
v_call: TRBV5-8
j_call: TRBJ2-1
cdr3_nt: TGTGCCAGCAGCTCAGGACAGGGGTGGAATGAGCAGTTCTTC
cdr3_aa: CASSSGQGWNEQFF

d_call: NA
clone_size: NA
v_call: TRBV7-9
j_call: TRBJ1-2
cdr3_nt: TGTGCCAGCACCCGAAACGTTGCGGACCGCGCTGAGGGTGGCTACACCTTC
cdr3_aa: CASTRNVADRAEGGYTF

d_call: TRBD1
clone_size: few
v_call: TRBV19
j_call: TRBJ1-1
cdr3_nt: TGTGCCAGTATGGGGGCAGGGGGCGGTGAAGCTTTCTTT
cdr3_aa: CASMGAGGGEAFF

d_call: NA
clone_size: NA
v_call: TRBV4-3
j_call: TRBJ1-4
cdr3_nt: TGCGCCAGCAGCCCGAGGTGGGGCGAAAAACTGTTTTTT
cdr3_aa: CASSPRWGEKLFF

d_call: NA
clone_size: NA
v_call: TRBV6-5
j_call: TRBJ1-2
cdr3_nt: TGTGCCAGCAGCCTGGGGGGGGTAAATGGCTACACCTTC
cdr3_aa: CASSLGGVNGYTF

d_call: NA
clone_size: NA
v_call: TRBV6-5
j_call: TRBJ2-7
cdr3_nt: TGTGCCAGCAGTCCACTCGACAGCTCCTACGAGCAGTACTTC
cdr3_aa: CASSPLDSSYEQYF